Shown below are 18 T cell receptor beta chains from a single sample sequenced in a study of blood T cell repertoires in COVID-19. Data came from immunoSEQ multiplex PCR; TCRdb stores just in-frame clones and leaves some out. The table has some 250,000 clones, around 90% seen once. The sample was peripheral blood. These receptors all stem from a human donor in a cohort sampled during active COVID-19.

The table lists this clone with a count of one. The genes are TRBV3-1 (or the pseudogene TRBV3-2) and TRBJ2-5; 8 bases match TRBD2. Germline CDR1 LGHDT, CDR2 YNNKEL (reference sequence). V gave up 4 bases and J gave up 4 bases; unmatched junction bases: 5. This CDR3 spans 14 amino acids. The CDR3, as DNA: TGTGCCAGCAGCCCCCTCGGGAGGGGAGAGACCCAGTACTTC. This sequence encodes CASSPLGRGETQYF.

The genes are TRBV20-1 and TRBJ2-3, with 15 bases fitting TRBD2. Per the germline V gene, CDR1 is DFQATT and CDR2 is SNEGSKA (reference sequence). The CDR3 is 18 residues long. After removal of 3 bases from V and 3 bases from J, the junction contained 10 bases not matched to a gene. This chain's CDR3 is CSASPIGLAGGETDTQYF. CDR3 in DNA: TGCAGTGCTAGTCCCATCGGACTAGCGGGGGGGGAAACAGATACGCAGTATTTT.

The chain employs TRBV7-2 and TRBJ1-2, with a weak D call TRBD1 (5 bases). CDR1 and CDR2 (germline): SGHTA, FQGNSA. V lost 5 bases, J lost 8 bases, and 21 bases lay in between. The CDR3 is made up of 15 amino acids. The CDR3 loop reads CASSPREQGVWGYTF. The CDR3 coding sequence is TGTGCCAGCAGCCCGCGAGAACAAGGGGTTTGGGGCTACACCTTC.

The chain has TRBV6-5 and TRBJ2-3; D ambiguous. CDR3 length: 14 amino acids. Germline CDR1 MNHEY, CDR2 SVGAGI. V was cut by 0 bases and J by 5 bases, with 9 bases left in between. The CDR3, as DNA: TGTGCCAGCAGTTACTCTACCACTCAAGATACGCAGTATTTT. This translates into CASSYSTTQDTQYF.

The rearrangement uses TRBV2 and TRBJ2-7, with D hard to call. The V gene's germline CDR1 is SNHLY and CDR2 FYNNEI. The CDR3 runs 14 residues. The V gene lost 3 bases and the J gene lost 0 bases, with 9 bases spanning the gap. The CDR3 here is CASSDRVSSYEQYF. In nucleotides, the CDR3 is TGTGCCAGCAGTGACCGAGTGAGCTCCTACGAGCAGTACTTC.

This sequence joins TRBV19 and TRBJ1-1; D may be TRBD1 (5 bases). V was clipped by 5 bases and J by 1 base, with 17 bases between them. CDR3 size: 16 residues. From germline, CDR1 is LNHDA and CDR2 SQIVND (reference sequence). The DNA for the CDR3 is TGTGCCAGTAGTGCTATACAGGTTGACCGGAACACTGAAGCTTTCTTT. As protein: CASSAIQVDRNTEAFF.

The CDR3 coding sequence is TGTGCCAGTAGTGAAGGGGCTTCTAACTATGGCTACACCTTC. Protein: CASSEGASNYGYTF. The chain recombines TRBV19 with TRBJ1-2, with D possibly being TRBD1 (5 bases). The CDR3 has 14 amino acids. V shed 5 bases and J shed 0 bases, with 10 bases lying between them. Germline V gene sequence: CDR1 LNHDA, CDR2 SQIVND (reference sequence).

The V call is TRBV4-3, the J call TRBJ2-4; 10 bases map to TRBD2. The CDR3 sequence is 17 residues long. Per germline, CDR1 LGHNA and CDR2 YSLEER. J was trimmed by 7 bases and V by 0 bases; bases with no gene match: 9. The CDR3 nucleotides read TGCGCCAGCAGCCAAGACATAGCAGCGGGGGGGTTGAACATTCAGTACTTC. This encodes CASSQDIAAGGLNIQYF.

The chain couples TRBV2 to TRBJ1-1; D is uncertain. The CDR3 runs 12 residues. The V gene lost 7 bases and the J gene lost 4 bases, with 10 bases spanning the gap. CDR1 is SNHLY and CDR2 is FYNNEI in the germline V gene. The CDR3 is CASTIESTEAFF. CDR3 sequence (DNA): TGTGCCAGCACGATAGAGTCCACTGAAGCTTTCTTT.

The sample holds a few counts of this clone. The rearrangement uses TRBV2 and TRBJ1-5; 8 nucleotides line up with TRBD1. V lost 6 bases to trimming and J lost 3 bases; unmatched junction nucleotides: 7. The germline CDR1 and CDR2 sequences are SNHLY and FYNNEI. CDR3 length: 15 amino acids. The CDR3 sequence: CASSSDRATNQPQHF. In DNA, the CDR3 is TGTGCCAGCAGCTCGGACAGGGCTACCAATCAGCCCCAGCATTTT.

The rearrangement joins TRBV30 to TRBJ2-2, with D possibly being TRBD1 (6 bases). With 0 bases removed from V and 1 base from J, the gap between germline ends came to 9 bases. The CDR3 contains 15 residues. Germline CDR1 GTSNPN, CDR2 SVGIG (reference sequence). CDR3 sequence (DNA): TGTGCCTGGAGTGTAGGCAGGGGGAACACCGGGGAGCTGTTTTTT. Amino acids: CAWSVGRGNTGELFF.

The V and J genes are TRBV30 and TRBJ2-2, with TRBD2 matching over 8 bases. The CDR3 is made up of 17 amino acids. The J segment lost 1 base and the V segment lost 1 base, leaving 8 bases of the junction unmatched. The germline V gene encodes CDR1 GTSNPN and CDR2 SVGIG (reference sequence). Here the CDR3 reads CAWSDDGGARNTGELFF. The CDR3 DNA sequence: TGTGCCTGGAGTGATGACGGGGGGGCCCGGAACACCGGGGAGCTGTTTTTT.

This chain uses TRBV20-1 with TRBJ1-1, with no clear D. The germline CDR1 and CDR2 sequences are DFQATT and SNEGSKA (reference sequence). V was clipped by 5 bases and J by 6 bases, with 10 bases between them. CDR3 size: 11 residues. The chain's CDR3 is CSAPLRAEAFF. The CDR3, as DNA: TGCAGTGCTCCGTTGCGTGCTGAAGCTTTCTTT.

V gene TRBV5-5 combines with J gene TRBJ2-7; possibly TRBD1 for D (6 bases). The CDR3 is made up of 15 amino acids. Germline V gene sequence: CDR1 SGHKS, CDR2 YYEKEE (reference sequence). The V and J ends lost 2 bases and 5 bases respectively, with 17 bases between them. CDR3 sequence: CASSLQGGAVDEQYF. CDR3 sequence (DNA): TGTGCCAGCAGCTTACAGGGTGGGGCGGTCGACGAGCAGTACTTC.

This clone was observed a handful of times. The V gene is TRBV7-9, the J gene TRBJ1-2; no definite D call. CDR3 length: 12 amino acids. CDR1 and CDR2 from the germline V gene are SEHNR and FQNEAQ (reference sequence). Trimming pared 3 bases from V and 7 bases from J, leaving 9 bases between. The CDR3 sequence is CASSFVSGGYTF. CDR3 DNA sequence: TGTGCCAGCAGCTTTGTGAGCGGTGGCTACACCTTC.

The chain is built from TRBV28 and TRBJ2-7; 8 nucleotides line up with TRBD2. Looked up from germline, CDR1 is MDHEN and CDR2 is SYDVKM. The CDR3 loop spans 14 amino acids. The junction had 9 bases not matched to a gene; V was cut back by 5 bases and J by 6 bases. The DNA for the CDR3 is TGTGCCAGCAGTCGTCTAGCGGGCCCTTTCGAGCAGTACTTC. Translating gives CASSRLAGPFEQYF.

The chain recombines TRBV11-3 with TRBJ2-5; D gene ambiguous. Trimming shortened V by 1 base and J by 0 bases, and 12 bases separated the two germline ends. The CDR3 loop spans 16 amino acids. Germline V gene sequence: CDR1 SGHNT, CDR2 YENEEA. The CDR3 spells CASSLGFATYQETQYF. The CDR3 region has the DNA TGTGCCAGCAGCTTAGGGTTCGCCACATACCAAGAGACCCAGTACTTC. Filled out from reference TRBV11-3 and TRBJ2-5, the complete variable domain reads EAGVVQSPRYKIIEKKQPVAFWCNPISGHNTLYWYLQNLGQGPELLIRYENEEAVDDSQLPKDRFSAERLKGVDSTLKIQPAELGDSAVYLCASSLGFATYQETQYFGPGTRLLVL.

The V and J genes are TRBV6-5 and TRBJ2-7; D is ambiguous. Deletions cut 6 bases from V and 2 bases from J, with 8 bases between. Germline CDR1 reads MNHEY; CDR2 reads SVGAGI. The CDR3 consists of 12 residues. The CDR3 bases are TGTGCCAGCAGGCAACAGACCTACGAGCAGTACTTC. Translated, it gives CASRQQTYEQYF.